The T cell receptor beta chain described here comes from a study of T cells in narcolepsy. The V end lost 0 bases, the J end lost 2 bases, and 8 bases lay between the germline ends. CDR1 SGHRS and CDR2 YFSETQ come from the germline V gene. The CDR3 is made up of 15 amino acids. TCRdb keeps only in-frame clones here, not all; method: immunoSEQ multiplex PCR. The sample holds 26,000 or so clones, about 89% seen once. V is TRBV5-1 and J is TRBJ2-2; weak D call: TRBD1 (6 bases). The source is a human donor with narcolepsy. Sequenced input: CD45RA- memory CD4+ T cells from PBMCs. In DNA form, the CDR3 reads TGCGCCAGCAGCTTGGAGGGGGACAACACCGGGGAGCTGTTTTTT. This translates into CASSLEGDNTGELFF.